The 8 T cell receptor beta chains presented below share a single source sample, sequenced in a study of chemoradiotherapy in HPV16-positive cancers. The assay was immunoSEQ multiplex PCR, and TCRdb's table has in-frame clones only and misses some. The sample yields 55,000 to 85,000 clones, 88% seen once. Source: blood, taken from a patient who underwent chemoradiotherapy. Every receptor here comes from a human donor with HPV-associated anogenital cancer.

The V call is TRBV6-6, the J call TRBJ2-3, with TRBD2 identical over 9 bases. CDR1 MNHNY and CDR2 SVGAGI come from the germline V gene (reference sequence). This CDR3 spans 15 amino acids. The trim removed 2 bases at V and 4 bases at J, leaving 4 bases unmatched. CDR3 in amino acids: CASSYGRGGADTQYF. DNA of the CDR3: TGTGCCAGCAGTTACGGGCGGGGGGGCGCAGATACGCAGTATTTT.

The V and J genes are TRBV6-6 and TRBJ1-4; unclear D gene. The CDR3 loop spans 14 amino acids. CDR1 is MNHNY and CDR2 is SVGAGI in the germline V gene (reference sequence). The V end lost 2 bases, the J end lost 4 bases, and 8 bases lay between the germline ends. The CDR3 protein is CASSYAAVNEKLFF. CDR3 in DNA: TGTGCCAGCAGTTACGCGGCGGTTAATGAAAAACTGTTTTTT.

The V gene is TRBV9, the J gene TRBJ2-7; a weak D match, TRBD1 (6 bases). Trimming took off 4 bases at V and 5 bases at J, with 16 bases between the two ends. CDR3 length: 14 amino acids. Germline V gene data show CDR1 as SGDLS and CDR2 as YYNGEE. CDR3 DNA: TGTGCCAGCAGCCCCGCAATAAACAGGGACGAGCAGTACTTC. Its protein is CASSPAINRDEQYF.

J is TRBJ2-3 and V is TRBV6-5; possibly TRBD2 for D (5 bases). V was trimmed by 7 bases and J by 11 bases, leaving 13 bases between them. The CDR3 totals 11 residues. CDR1 and CDR2 from the germline V gene are MNHEY and SVGAGI. The CDR3 bases are TGTGCCAGCACCTTAAGGAGGATGCAGTATTTT. This encodes CASTLRRMQYF.

The rearrangement joins TRBV10-3 to TRBJ1-1, with a possible D match to TRBD1 (5 bases). Trimming removed 3 bases from V and 0 bases from J, with 14 bases in between. CDR3 length equals 16 residues. Germline CDR1 reads ENHRY; CDR2 reads SYGVKD. The CDR3 sequence is CAISELRGTMNTEAFF. Here the CDR3 DNA reads TGTGCCATCAGTGAATTGAGGGGCACTATGAACACTGAAGCTTTCTTT.

The CDR3 here is CASKAGGPDTQYF. The DNA of the CDR3 is TGTGCCAGCAAAGCAGGGGGCCCAGATACGCAGTATTTT. V is TRBV5-5 and J is TRBJ2-3; the match to TRBD1 covers 8 bases. V lost 6 bases, J lost 4 bases, and 4 bases stayed unmatched. The CDR3 is made up of 13 amino acids. The germline V gene encodes CDR1 SGHKS and CDR2 YYEKEE (reference sequence). Using reference TRBV5-5 and TRBJ2-3 for the parts outside the CDR3, the full variable domain is DAGVTQSPTHLIKTRGQQVTLRCSPISGHKSVSWYQQVLGQGPQFIFQYYEKEERGRGNFPDRFSARQFPNYSSELNVNALLLGDSALYLCASKAGGPDTQYFGPGTRLTVL.

V is TRBV5-8 and J is TRBJ2-2, with a possible D match to TRBD2 (6 bases). This CDR3 contains 15 residues. The germline V gene has CDR1 SGHTS and CDR2 YDEGEE. Trimming stripped 0 bases from V and 1 base from J, with 7 bases between. The CDR3 DNA reads as TGTGCCAGCAGCTTGGTGCGGGGGAACACCGGGGAGCTGTTTTTT. Its translation is CASSLVRGNTGELFF.

This sequence joins TRBV30 and TRBJ1-2, with 7 bases fitting TRBD1. The ends lost 0 bases at V and 8 bases at J; junction bases unmatched: 6. Germline V gives CDR1 GTSNPN, CDR2 SVGIG (reference sequence). The CDR3 length is 13 residues. CDR3 loop: CAWSVGQGGGYTF. The CDR3 nucleotides read TGTGCCTGGAGTGTAGGGCAGGGGGGCGGCTACACCTTC.